This T cell receptor beta chain comes out of a study of CD4+ T cells in melanoma. Libraries were prepared by immunoSEQ multiplex PCR; TCRdb keeps only in-frame clonotypes and omits some of them. This sample has about 110,000 clones, with 92% found just once. This clone was counted a single time. This CDR3 contains 16 residues. Germline lookup yields CDR1 SGHTA and CDR2 FQGNSA. V lost 3 bases to trimming and J lost 6 bases; unmatched junction nucleotides: 10. The sequencing input was peripheral blood. The sequence derives from a human donor with melanoma. This chain connects TRBV7-2 to TRBJ2-7; 11 bases map to TRBD2. The CDR3 DNA reads as TGTGCCAGCAGCTTCCTAGCGGGAGGTGTAGTCAGCGAGCAGTACTTC. This translates into CASSFLAGGVVSEQYF.